One sample yielded the 26 T cell receptor beta chains listed below, sequenced in a study of cytomegalovirus exposure and HLA in healthy donors. PCR involved 60 Vbeta and 13 Jbeta primers. Using immunoSEQ multiplex PCR, the repertoire was profiled, and TCRdb retains in-frame clones only, with some absent. Reported are around 70,000 clones; the ten largest clones contain less than 6%. Specimen: PBMCs. Source of these receptors: a man aged 35-49 years in good health and CMV-seronegative.

In DNA form, the CDR3 reads TGTGCCAGCAGCTCCCCGAGGGACAGGGGATCTAACTATGGCTACACCTTC. It is translated as CASSSPRDRGSNYGYTF. The chain is built from TRBV5-4 and TRBJ1-2, with 10 bases aligning to TRBD1. V shed 3 bases and J 0 bases; nucleotides not matched to a gene: 8. Germline V CDR1 and CDR2: SGHNT, YYREEE (reference sequence). The CDR3 is 17 residues long. Combining the CDR3 with reference TRBV5-4 and TRBJ1-2 gives the whole variable domain ETGVTQSPTHLIKTRGQQVTLRCSSQSGHNTVSWYQQALGQGPQFIFQYYREEENGRGNFPPRFSGLQFPNYSSELNVNALELDDSALYLCASSSPRDRGSNYGYTFGSGTRLTVV.

The rearrangement uses TRBV11-2 and TRBJ2-3; D uncertain. Germline-derived CDR1 and CDR2 are SGHAT and FQNNGV. The CDR3 runs 15 residues. V gave up 0 bases and J gave up 1 base, with 8 bases separating them. This CDR3 is CASSLENTRTDTQYF. In nucleotides, the CDR3 is TGTGCCAGCAGCTTAGAGAACACCCGCACAGATACGCAGTATTTT.

V gene TRBV30 combines with J gene TRBJ1-4, with a tentative D call TRBD1 (6 bases). V was shortened by 3 bases and J by 5 bases, with 13 bases between the two germline ends. Germline-derived CDR1 and CDR2 are GTSNPN and SVGIG (reference sequence). The CDR3 consists of 14 residues. The chain's CDR3 is CAWSQTGPNEKLFF. Written as DNA, the CDR3 is TGTGCCTGGAGCCAGACAGGCCCCAATGAAAAACTGTTTTTT.

This rearrangement joins TRBV6-4 to TRBJ1-1; D might be TRBD1 (5 bases). This CDR3 is built from 13 residues. Germline CDR1 MRHNA, CDR2 SNTAGT. Trimming took 8 bases from V and 6 from J, leaving 16 bases between them. The CDR3 DNA sequence: TGTGCCAGCTCTTCCGGTCGGGGGGCTGAAGCTTTCTTT. Encoded protein: CASSSGRGAEAFF.

The rearrangement uses TRBV6-1 and TRBJ1-4; D possibly corresponds to TRBD1 (6 bases). Germline V CDR1 and CDR2: MNHNS, SASEGT. This CDR3 comprises 15 residues. The V gene lost 6 bases and the J gene lost 5 bases, with 16 bases spanning the gap. The CDR3 region is CASRGEWGQNEKLFF. CDR3 DNA: TGTGCCAGCAGGGGGGAATGGGGACAAAATGAAAAACTGTTTTTT.

This chain links TRBV9 with TRBJ2-7; 7 bases match TRBD2. V lost 0 bases and J lost 4; bases outside the gene matches: 10. This CDR3 is 16 amino acids long. Germline V lookup: CDR1 SGDLS, CDR2 YYNGEE. The CDR3 sequence is CASSVAPGQGGYEQYF. As DNA, the CDR3 is TGTGCCAGCAGCGTAGCCCCTGGGCAGGGAGGGTACGAGCAGTACTTC.

The V and J genes are TRBV7-2 and TRBJ2-5; 12 nucleotides match TRBD2. This CDR3 comprises 15 residues. Per the germline V gene, CDR1 is SGHTA and CDR2 is FQGNSA. V lost 5 bases and J lost 4; bases outside the gene matches: 5. CDR3 DNA sequence: TGTGCCAGCAGCATCGGACTAGCGGGGCGAGAGACCCAGTACTTC. Its protein product is CASSIGLAGRETQYF.

The chain joins TRBV4-3 to TRBJ1-4; TRBD1 is a possible D gene (5 bases). V was trimmed by 0 bases and J by 7 bases, leaving 9 bases between them. In germline, CDR1 is LGHNA, CDR2 YSLEER. The CDR3 loop spans 14 amino acids. The CDR3 DNA sequence: TGCGCCAGCAGCCAAGATGAAGGGGTTGAAAAACTGTTTTTT. This sequence encodes CASSQDEGVEKLFF.

The chain joins TRBV9 to TRBJ2-1, with 11 bases that match TRBD1. V lost 4 bases, J lost 8 bases, and 8 bases stayed unmatched. Germline-derived CDR1 and CDR2 are SGDLS and YYNGEE. This CDR3 region has 15 residues. Written as DNA, the CDR3 is TGTGCCAGCAGCCAGCCAGGACAGGGGGCCCATGAGCAGTTCTTC. Residues: CASSQPGQGAHEQFF.

V usage is TRBV4-3 and J usage is TRBJ2-1, with 9 bases aligning to TRBD1. Germline V CDR1 and CDR2: LGHNA, YSLEER. This CDR3 has 16 amino acids. The ends lost 3 bases at V and 2 bases at J; junction bases unmatched: 5. CDR3 sequence reads: CASSQGTGYPYNEQFF. Written as DNA, the CDR3 is TGCGCCAGCAGCCAGGGGACAGGGTACCCCTACAATGAGCAGTTCTTC.

The chain recombines TRBV19 with TRBJ1-2; D unclear. The CDR3 totals 13 residues. CDR1 and CDR2 from the germline V gene are LNHDA and SQIVND (reference sequence). V gave up 5 bases and J gave up 4 bases, with 11 bases separating them. DNA of the CDR3: TGTGCCAGTAGTTTCCAGGCCGCCTATGGCTACACCTTC. This gives the protein CASSFQAAYGYTF. The variable domain in full, with the rest retrieved from reference TRBV19 and TRBJ1-2, is DGGITQSPKYLFRKEGQNVTLSCEQNLNHDAMYWYRQDPGQGLRLIYYSQIVNDFQKGDIAEGYSVSREKKESFPLTVTSAQKNPTAFYLCASSFQAAYGYTFGSGTRLTVV.

The chain carries TRBV4-3 and TRBJ2-7; 11 bases match TRBD2. With 0 bases clipped from V and 1 base from J, the junction kept 11 bases outside the gene matches. The CDR3 length is 19 residues. Looked up from germline, CDR1 is LGHNA and CDR2 is YSLEER. CDR3 sequence reads: CASSQEGLAGGVSSYEQYF. The CDR3 nucleotides read TGCGCCAGCAGCCAAGAAGGCCTAGCGGGGGGAGTATCGTCCTACGAGCAGTACTTC.

This chain links TRBV30 with TRBJ2-1; 10 bases fit TRBD2. The CDR3 is 15 residues long. Germline lookup yields CDR1 GTSNPN and CDR2 SVGIG (reference sequence). The junction had 12 bases not matched to a gene; V was cut back by 8 bases and J by 5 bases. CDR3 loop: CAGHPSGGRDNEQFF. In DNA form, the CDR3 reads TGTGCCGGACACCCTAGCGGGGGTAGAGACAATGAGCAGTTCTTC.

The V gene is TRBV11-2, the J gene TRBJ2-7, with D perhaps matching TRBD2 (6 bases). Germline V lookup: CDR1 SGHAT, CDR2 FQNNGV. This CDR3 has 15 residues. The V and J ends lost 5 bases and 0 bases respectively, with 14 bases between them. DNA of the CDR3: TGTGCCAGCAGCCCTAGCGTCTACCCCTCCTACGAGCAGTACTTC. Amino acid sequence: CASSPSVYPSYEQYF.

The gene calls are TRBV18 and TRBJ2-5; 9 nucleotides match TRBD1. With the DNA end fitting TRBJ2-7 better, the J assignment may be wrong. The CDR3 covers 14 residues. Germline CDR1 and CDR2: KGHSH and LQKENI. This CDR3 reads CASSWDRETYEQYF. DNA for the CDR3: TGTGCCAGCTCATGGGACAGGGAGACCTACGAGCAGTACTTC.

V usage is TRBV14 and J usage is TRBJ2-7, with D maybe TRBD2 (6 bases). The CDR3 loop spans 14 amino acids. The ends were cut back, 4 bases at V and 7 bases at J, with 17 bases in the middle. Germline assignment: CDR1 SGHDN and CDR2 FVKESK. CDR3 amino acids: CASSRDSRVGEQYF. Written as DNA, the CDR3 is TGTGCCAGCAGCCGGGACTCTCGGGTAGGGGAGCAGTACTTC.

The chain has TRBV5-1 and TRBJ1-4, with TRBD1 matching 9 bases. Trimming cost V 0 bases and J 8 bases; bases outside gene matches: 5. The CDR3 contains 15 residues. Germline CDR1 reads SGHRS; CDR2 reads YFSETQ. CDR3 in amino acids: CASSLGSGTGEKLFF. CDR3 DNA sequence: TGCGCCAGCAGCTTGGGCTCCGGGACAGGGGAAAAACTGTTTTTT.

The genes are TRBV5-6 and TRBJ1-1; D perhaps matches TRBD1 (6 bases). This CDR3 comprises 12 residues. V lost 0 bases and J lost 7, with 7 bases in between. Germline CDR1 and CDR2: SGHDT and YYEEEE. The CDR3 loop is CASSLATGEAFF. The CDR3, as DNA: TGTGCCAGCAGCTTGGCGACAGGTGAAGCTTTCTTT. The complete variable domain, with remaining parts taken from reference TRBV5-6 and TRBJ1-1, reads DAGVTQSPTHLIKTRGQQVTLRCSPKSGHDTVSWYQQALGQGPQFIFQYYEEEERQRGNFPDRFSGHQFPNYSSELNVNALLLGDSALYLCASSLATGEAFFGQGTRLTVV.

The chain couples TRBV9 to TRBJ2-5; weak D call: TRBD2 (5 bases). The germline gives CDR1 SGDLS, CDR2 YYNGEE. The CDR3 is made up of 15 amino acids. Trimming removed 0 bases at V and 2 bases at J, with 11 bases between. Here the CDR3 reads CASSVGPTSQETQYF. The CDR3 coding sequence is TGTGCCAGCAGCGTAGGGCCCACTAGTCAAGAGACCCAGTACTTC.

This chain joins TRBV4-3 and TRBJ1-4; 8 bases align to TRBD1. Germline V gene data show CDR1 as LGHNA and CDR2 as YSLEER. Unmatched junction bases numbered 5, after V lost 2 bases and J lost 0 bases. The CDR3 is 17 residues long. The DNA for the CDR3 is TGCGCCAGCAGCCAACACGGACAGGGATCAACTAATGAAAAACTGTTTTTT. Amino acid sequence: CASSQHGQGSTNEKLFF.

The chain recombines TRBV10-3 with TRBJ2-7, with TRBD2 as a possible D gene (6 bases). Trimming took off 0 bases at V and 2 bases at J, with 14 bases between the two ends. Germline CDR1 and CDR2: ENHRY and SYGVKD. This CDR3 spans 16 amino acids. The chain's CDR3 is CAISESPSAPPYEQYF. The CDR3 nucleotides are TGTGCCATCAGTGAGTCCCCTAGCGCTCCGCCCTACGAGCAGTACTTC.

V gene TRBV7-2 combines with J gene TRBJ1-1; 12 bases match TRBD1. In germline, CDR1 is SGHTA, CDR2 FQGNSA. This CDR3 contains 15 residues. The trim removed 5 bases at V and 7 bases at J, leaving 8 bases unmatched. Here the CDR3 reads CASSRFGDRGREAFF. The CDR3 DNA is TGTGCCAGCAGCCGATTCGGGGACAGGGGGCGTGAAGCTTTCTTT.

The chain links TRBV5-1 to TRBJ2-5, with 7 bases that match TRBD2. This CDR3 spans 15 amino acids. Germline V CDR1 and CDR2: SGHRS, YFSETQ. V lost 0 bases, J lost 4 bases, and 6 bases stayed unmatched. CDR3 sequence (DNA): TGCGCCAGCAGCTTGGGAAGGCCGGGGGGAGAGACCCAGTACTTC. It is translated as CASSLGRPGGETQYF.

CDR3 nucleotides: TGTGCCAGCAGCCCCGTACGATCAGGGACGGGAGATGGGGCCAACGTCCTGACTTTC. It specifies CASSPVRSGTGDGANVLTF. The rearrangement uses TRBV7-8 and TRBJ2-6; a weak D match, TRBD2 (6 bases). The CDR3 is 19 residues long. V lost 5 bases and J lost 3, with 23 bases in between. Germline CDR1 and CDR2: SGHVS and FQNEAQ.

The chain combines TRBV7-9 with TRBJ2-7, with D possibly TRBD2 on 6 matching bases. The CDR3 extends over 15 amino acids. Germline CDR1 SEHNR, CDR2 FQNEAQ (reference sequence). V lost 4 bases, J lost 3 bases, and 16 bases lay in between. For the CDR3, the DNA is TGTGCCAGCAGCTCCGCGGGCGCGGGGAACTACGAGCAGTACTTC. This codes for CASSSAGAGNYEQYF.

CDR3 residues: CSATSGMNTEAFF. The DNA for the CDR3 is TGCAGCGCGACGTCCGGGATGAACACTGAAGCTTTCTTT. The genes are TRBV29-1 and TRBJ1-1, with D hard to call. With 7 bases removed from V and 0 bases from J, the gap between germline ends came to 12 bases. Germline V gene data show CDR1 as SQVTM and CDR2 as ANQGSEA. CDR3 size: 13 residues.